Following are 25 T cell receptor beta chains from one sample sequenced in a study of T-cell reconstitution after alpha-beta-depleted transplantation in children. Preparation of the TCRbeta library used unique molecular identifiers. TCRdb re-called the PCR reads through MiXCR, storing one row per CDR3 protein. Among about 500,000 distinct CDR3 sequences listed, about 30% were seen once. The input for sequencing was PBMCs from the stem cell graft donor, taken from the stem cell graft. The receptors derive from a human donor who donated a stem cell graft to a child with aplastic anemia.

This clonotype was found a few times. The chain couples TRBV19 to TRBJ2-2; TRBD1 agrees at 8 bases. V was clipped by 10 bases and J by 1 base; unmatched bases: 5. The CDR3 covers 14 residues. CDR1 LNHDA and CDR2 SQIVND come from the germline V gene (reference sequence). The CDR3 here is CATHGTGNTGELFF. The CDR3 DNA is TGTGCCACCCACGGGACAGGGAACACCGGGGAGCTGTTTTTT.

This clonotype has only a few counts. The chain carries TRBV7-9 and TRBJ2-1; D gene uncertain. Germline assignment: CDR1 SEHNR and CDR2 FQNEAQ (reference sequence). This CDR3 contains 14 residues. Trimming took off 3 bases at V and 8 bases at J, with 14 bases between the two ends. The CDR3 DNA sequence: TGTGCCAGCAGCTTTGAGAACGCGGATGATGAGCAGTTCTTC. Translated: CASSFENADDEQFF.

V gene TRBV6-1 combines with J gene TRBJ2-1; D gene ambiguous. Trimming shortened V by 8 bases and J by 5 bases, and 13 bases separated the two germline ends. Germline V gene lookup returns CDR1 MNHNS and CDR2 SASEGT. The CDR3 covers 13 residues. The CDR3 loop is CASATTGDNEQFF. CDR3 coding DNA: TGTGCCAGCGCCACGACGGGCGACAATGAGCAGTTCTTC.

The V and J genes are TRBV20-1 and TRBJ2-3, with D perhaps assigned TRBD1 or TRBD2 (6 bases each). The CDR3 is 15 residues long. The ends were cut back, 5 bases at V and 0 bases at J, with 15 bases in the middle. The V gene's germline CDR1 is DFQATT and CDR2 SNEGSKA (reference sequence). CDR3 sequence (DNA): TGCAGTGCTCTTAAGGGGGGCCTTAGCACAGATACGCAGTATTTT. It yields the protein CSALKGGLSTDTQYF.

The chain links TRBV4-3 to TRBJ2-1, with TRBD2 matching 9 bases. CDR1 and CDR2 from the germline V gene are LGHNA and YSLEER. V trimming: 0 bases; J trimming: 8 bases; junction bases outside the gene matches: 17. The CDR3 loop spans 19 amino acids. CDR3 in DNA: TGCGCCAGCAGCCAAGAAGCGCTAGCGGGAATCGGGCCCGTTGATGAGCAGTTCTTC. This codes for CASSQEALAGIGPVDEQFF.

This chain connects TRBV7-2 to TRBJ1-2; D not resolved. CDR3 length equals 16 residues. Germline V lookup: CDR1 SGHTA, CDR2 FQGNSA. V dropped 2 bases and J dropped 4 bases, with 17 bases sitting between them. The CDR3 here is CASSLRLDTRFYGYTF. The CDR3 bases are TGTGCCAGCAGCTTAAGGCTTGACACAAGATTCTATGGCTACACCTTC.

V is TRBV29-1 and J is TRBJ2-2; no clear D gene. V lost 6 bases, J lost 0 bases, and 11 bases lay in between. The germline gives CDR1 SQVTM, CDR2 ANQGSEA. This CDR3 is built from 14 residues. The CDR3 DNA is TGCAGCGTCGAACAGTTCGCGAACACCGGGGAGCTGTTTTTT. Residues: CSVEQFANTGELFF.

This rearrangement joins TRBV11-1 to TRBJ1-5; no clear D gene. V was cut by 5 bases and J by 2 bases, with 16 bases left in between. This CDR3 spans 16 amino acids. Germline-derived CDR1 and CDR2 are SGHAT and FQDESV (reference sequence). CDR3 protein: CASSNSMDVGNQPQHF. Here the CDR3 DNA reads TGTGCCAGCAGCAACTCTATGGATGTTGGCAATCAGCCCCAGCATTTT. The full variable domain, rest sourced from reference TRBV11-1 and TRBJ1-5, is EAEVAQSPRYKITEKSQAVAFWCDPISGHATLYWYRQILGQGPELLVQFQDESVVDDSQLPKDRFSAERLKGVDSTLKIQPAELGDSAMYLCASSNSMDVGNQPQHFGDGTRLSIL.

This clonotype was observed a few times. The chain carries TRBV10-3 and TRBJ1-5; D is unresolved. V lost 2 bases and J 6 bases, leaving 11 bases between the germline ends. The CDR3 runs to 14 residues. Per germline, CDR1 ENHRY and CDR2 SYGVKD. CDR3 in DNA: TGTGCCATCAGTGAGAGTTTGGTGGGTCAGCCCCAGCATTTT. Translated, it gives CAISESLVGQPQHF.

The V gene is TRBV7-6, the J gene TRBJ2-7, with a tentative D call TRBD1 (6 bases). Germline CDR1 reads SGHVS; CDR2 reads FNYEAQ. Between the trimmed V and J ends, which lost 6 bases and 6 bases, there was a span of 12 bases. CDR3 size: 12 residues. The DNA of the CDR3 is TGTGCCAGCAGTACTACAGGGTTCGAGCAGTACTTC. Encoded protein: CASSTTGFEQYF.

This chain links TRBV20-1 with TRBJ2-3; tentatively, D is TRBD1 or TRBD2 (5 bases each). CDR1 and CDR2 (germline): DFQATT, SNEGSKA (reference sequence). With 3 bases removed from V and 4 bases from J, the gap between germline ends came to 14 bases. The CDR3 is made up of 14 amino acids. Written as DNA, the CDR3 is TGCAGTGCTAGTAACGGGGTGGGGCCAGATACGCAGTATTTT. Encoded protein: CSASNGVGPDTQYF.

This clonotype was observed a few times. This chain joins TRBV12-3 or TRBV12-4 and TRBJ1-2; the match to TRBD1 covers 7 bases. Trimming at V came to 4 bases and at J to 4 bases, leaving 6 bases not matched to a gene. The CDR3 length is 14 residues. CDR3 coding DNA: TGTGCCAGCAGTTCATCCGGGACAGTCTATGGCTACACCTTC. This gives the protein CASSSSGTVYGYTF.

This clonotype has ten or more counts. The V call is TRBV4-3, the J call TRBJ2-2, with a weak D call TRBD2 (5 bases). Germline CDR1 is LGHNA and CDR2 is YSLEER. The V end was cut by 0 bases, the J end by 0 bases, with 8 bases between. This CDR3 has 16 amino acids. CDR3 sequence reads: CASSQDNGANTGELFF. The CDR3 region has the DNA TGCGCCAGCAGCCAAGATAACGGGGCGAACACCGGGGAGCTGTTTTTT.

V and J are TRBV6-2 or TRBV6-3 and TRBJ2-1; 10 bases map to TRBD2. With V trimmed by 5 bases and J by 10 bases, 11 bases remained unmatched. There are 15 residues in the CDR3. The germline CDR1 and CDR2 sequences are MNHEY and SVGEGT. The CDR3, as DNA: TGTGCCAGCAGTCGAGAGCGGGAGGGCCTATTGGAGCAGTTCTTC. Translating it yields CASSREREGLLEQFF.

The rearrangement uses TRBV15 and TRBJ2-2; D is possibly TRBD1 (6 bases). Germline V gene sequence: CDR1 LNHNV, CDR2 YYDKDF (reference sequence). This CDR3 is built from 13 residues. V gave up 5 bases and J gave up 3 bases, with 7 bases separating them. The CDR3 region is CATSGQHTGELFF. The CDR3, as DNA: TGTGCCACCAGCGGACAGCACACCGGGGAGCTGTTTTTT.

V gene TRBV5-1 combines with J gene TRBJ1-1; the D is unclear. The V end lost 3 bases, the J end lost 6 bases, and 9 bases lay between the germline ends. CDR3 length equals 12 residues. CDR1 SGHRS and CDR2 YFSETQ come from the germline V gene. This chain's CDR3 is CASSYDKAEAFF. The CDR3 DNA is TGCGCCAGCAGCTACGACAAGGCTGAAGCTTTCTTT.

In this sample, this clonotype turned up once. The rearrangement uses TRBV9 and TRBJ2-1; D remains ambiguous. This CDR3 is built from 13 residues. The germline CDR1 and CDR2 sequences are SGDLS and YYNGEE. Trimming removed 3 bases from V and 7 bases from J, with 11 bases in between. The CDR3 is CASSDTSTNEQFF. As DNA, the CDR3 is TGTGCCAGCAGCGACACCTCCACGAATGAGCAGTTCTTC.

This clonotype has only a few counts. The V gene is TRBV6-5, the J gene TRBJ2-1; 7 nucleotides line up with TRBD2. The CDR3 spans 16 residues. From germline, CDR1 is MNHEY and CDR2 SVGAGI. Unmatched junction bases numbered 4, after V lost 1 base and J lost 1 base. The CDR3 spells CASSYWRERSYNEQFF. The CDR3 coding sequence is TGTGCCAGCAGTTACTGGCGGGAGCGGTCCTACAATGAGCAGTTCTTC.

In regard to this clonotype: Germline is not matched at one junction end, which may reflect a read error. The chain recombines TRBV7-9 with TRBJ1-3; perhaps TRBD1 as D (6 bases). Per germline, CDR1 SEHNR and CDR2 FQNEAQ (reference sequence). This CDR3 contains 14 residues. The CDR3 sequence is CASSRGQSVNTIYF. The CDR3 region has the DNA TGTGCCAGCAGCCGGGGACAATCTGTAAACACCATATATTTT. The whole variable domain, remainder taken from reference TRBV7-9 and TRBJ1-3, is DTGVSQNPRHKITKRGQNVTFRCDPISEHNRLYWYRQTLGQGPEFLTYFQNEAQLEKSRLLSDRFSAERPKGSFSTLEIQRTEQGDSAMYLCASSRGQSVNTIYFGEGSWLTVV.

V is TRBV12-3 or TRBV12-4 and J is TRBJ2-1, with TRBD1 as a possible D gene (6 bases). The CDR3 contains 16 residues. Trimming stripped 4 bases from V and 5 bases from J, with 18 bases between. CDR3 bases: TGTGCCAGCAGTTCACCCACCGGGACACTCGACAATGAGCAGTTCTTC. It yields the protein CASSSPTGTLDNEQFF.

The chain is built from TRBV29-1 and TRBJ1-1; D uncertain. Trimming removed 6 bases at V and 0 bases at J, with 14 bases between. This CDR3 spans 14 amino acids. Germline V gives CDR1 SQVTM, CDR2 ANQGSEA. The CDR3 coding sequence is TGCAGCGTCCCCTCGGGAGGGCTGAACACTGAAGCTTTCTTT. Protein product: CSVPSGGLNTEAFF.

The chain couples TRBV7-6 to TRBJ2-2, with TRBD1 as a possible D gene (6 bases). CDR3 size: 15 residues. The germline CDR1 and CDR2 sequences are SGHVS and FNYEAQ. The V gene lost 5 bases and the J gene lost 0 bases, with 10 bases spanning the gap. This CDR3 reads CASSPQGANTGELFF. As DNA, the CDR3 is TGTGCCAGCAGCCCACAGGGAGCGAACACCGGGGAGCTGTTTTTT.

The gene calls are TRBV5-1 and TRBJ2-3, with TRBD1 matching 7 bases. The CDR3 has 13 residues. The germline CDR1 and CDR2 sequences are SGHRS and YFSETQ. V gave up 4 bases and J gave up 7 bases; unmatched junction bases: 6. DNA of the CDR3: TGCGCCAGCAGCGAGGGACAGCTGAATACGCAGTATTTT. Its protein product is CASSEGQLNTQYF. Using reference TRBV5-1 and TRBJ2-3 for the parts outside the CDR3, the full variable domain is KAGVTQTPRYLIKTRGQQVTLSCSPISGHRSVSWYQQTPGQGLQFLFEYFSETQRNKGNFPGRFSGRQFSNSRSEMNVSTLELGDSALYLCASSEGQLNTQYFGPGTRLTVL.

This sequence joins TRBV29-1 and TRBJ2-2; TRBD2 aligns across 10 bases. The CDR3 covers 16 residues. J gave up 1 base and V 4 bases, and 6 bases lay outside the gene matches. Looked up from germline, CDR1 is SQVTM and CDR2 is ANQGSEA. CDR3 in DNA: TGCAGCGTTGTACGGCTAGCGGGGGAGAACACCGGGGAGCTGTTTTTT. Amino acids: CSVVRLAGENTGELFF.

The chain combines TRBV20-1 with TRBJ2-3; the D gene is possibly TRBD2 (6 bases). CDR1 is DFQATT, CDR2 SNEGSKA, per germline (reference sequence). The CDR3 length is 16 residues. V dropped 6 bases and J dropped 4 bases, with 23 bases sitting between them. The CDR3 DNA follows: TGCAGTGCCCTACGGAGGGAGATAGGGATCGCAGATACGCAGTATTTT. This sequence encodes CSALRREIGIADTQYF.